The table lists the clone carrying this TCR beta chain with a few counts. This specimen belongs to a study of T cells in Graves' hyperthyroidism and ophthalmopathy. CDR1 SGHRS and CDR2 YFSETQ come from the germline V gene. The V end lost 6 bases, the J end lost 5 bases, and 21 bases lay between the germline ends. The CDR3 spans 15 residues. Amplification targeted TCR beta CDR3 regions from RNA transcripts. The HTBI set primed first-round TCR CDR3 RT-PCR. Each CDR3 protein gets one entry after TCRdb re-called the multiplex PCR reads with MiXCR. The sample contains hundreds of thousands of distinct CDR3 sequences, around 15% of which appear only once.

This rearrangement joins TRBV5-1 to TRBJ2-7; D possibly corresponds to TRBD2 (5 bases). The sequence derives from a woman under 40 with Graves' hyperthyroidism. Sequenced input: blood. CDR3 sequence (DNA): TGCGCCAGCAACGCCGGAGGACTCGCCGCCGACGAGCAGTACTTC. Protein sequence: CASNAGGLAADEQYF.